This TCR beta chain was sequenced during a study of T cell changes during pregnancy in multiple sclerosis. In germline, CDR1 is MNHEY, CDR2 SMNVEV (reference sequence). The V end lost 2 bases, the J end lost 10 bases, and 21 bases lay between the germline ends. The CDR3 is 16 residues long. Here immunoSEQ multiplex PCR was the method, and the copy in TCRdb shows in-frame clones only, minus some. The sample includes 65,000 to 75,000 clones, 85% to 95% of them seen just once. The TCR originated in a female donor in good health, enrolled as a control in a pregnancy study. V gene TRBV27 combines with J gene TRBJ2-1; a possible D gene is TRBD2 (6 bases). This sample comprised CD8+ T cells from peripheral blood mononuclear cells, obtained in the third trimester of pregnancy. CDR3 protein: CASSLSWEGPGREQFF. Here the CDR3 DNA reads TGTGCCAGCAGTTTAAGTTGGGAAGGCCCGGGGAGGGAGCAGTTCTTC.